Each of the 24 T cell receptor beta chains below was sequenced from the same sample in a study of cytomegalovirus exposure and HLA in healthy donors. With 60 Vbeta and 13 Jbeta primers, the PCR was carried out. Here immunoSEQ multiplex PCR was the method, and the copy in TCRdb shows in-frame clones only, minus some. The table has over 65,000 clones, around 75% seen once. Sequencing was carried out using PBMCs. The origin of the receptors is a woman aged 40 to 50 in good health and CMV-seropositive.

The chain recombines TRBV9 with TRBJ1-4; 8 bases match TRBD1. Germline CDR1 SGDLS, CDR2 YYNGEE. There are 15 residues in the CDR3. V was clipped by 1 base and J by 4 bases; unmatched bases: 3. CDR3 in amino acids: CASSVFGQGNEKLFF. The CDR3 DNA sequence: TGTGCCAGCAGCGTATTCGGACAGGGTAATGAAAAACTGTTTTTT.

The chain couples TRBV5-4 to TRBJ2-1; 15 bases fit TRBD2. The CDR3 totals 17 residues. Per germline, CDR1 SGHNT and CDR2 YYREEE (reference sequence). V lost 4 bases and J lost 3; bases outside the gene matches: 5. CDR3 loop: CASSRTSGGAIYNEQFF. CDR3 DNA sequence: TGTGCCAGCAGCCGGACTAGCGGGGGGGCCATCTACAATGAGCAGTTCTTC.

V usage is TRBV27 and J usage is TRBJ1-6; D is uncertain. Germline loops: CDR1 MNHEY, CDR2 SMNVEV (reference sequence). The CDR3 is made up of 15 amino acids. V lost 0 bases and J 2 bases, leaving 5 bases between the germline ends. The CDR3 DNA reads TGTGCCAGCAGTTTATCGACAACCTATAATTCACCCCTCCACTTT. It codes for CASSLSTTYNSPLHF.

The V gene is TRBV19, the J gene TRBJ2-1; a possible D gene is TRBD1 (7 bases). Per germline, CDR1 LNHDA and CDR2 SQIVND (reference sequence). CDR3 length: 13 amino acids. V dropped 4 bases and J dropped 8 bases, with 12 bases sitting between them. CDR3 region: CASSSQGGYEQFF. DNA of the CDR3: TGTGCCAGTAGTAGCCAGGGGGGATATGAGCAGTTCTTC.

The chain combines TRBV7-2 with TRBJ2-1; 10 bases fit TRBD2. Germline V gene data show CDR1 as SGHTA and CDR2 as FQGNSA. The V and J ends lost 5 bases and 6 bases, in that order; junction bases with no gene match: 10. CDR3 length equals 16 residues. In DNA, the CDR3 is TGTGCCAGCAGCCCCCGTAGACTAGCGGGCCTCAATGAGCAGTTCTTC. Its protein product is CASSPRRLAGLNEQFF.

This chain connects TRBV7-9 to TRBJ1-3; D uncertain. Trimming removed 1 base from V and 4 bases from J, with 11 bases in between. In germline, CDR1 is SEHNR, CDR2 FQNEAQ (reference sequence). The CDR3 is 15 residues long. The CDR3 spells CASSLGSLRGNTIYF. The CDR3 DNA sequence: TGTGCCAGCAGCTTAGGGTCGCTAAGAGGAAACACCATATATTTT. The full variable domain, its missing parts supplied by reference TRBV7-9 and TRBJ1-3, is DTGVSQNPRHKITKRGQNVTFRCDPISEHNRLYWYRQTLGQGPEFLTYFQNEAQLEKSRLLSDRFSAERPKGSFSTLEIQRTEQGDSAMYLCASSLGSLRGNTIYFGEGSWLTVV.

The chain employs TRBV20-1 and TRBJ2-1, with TRBD2 matching 9 bases. J lost 15 bases, V lost 4 bases, and 7 bases had no gene match. This CDR3 region has 11 residues. Per germline, CDR1 DFQATT and CDR2 SNEGSKA (reference sequence). CDR3 amino acids: CSAKPLAGLFF. CDR3 nucleotide sequence: TGCAGTGCTAAGCCGCTAGCGGGACTGTTCTTC.

The chain is built from TRBV7-9 and TRBJ2-7, with D perhaps TRBD1 (5 bases). Germline V gene sequence: CDR1 SEHNR, CDR2 FQNEAQ (reference sequence). Deletions cut 3 bases from V and 3 bases from J, with 12 bases between. The CDR3 totals 14 residues. CDR3 region: CASSLPGNIYEQYF. CDR3 coding DNA: TGTGCCAGCAGCTTGCCAGGGAACATCTACGAGCAGTACTTC.

This clone was recorded a few times. This sequence joins TRBV28 and TRBJ2-7; 7 positions match TRBD1. CDR3 length: 14 amino acids. CDR1 and CDR2 (germline): MDHEN, SYDVKM. With 2 bases clipped from V and 4 bases from J, the junction kept 5 bases outside the gene matches. The CDR3 loop is CASSLAGGGYEQYF. In DNA, the CDR3 is TGTGCCAGCAGTTTAGCAGGGGGTGGATACGAGCAGTACTTC.

The rearrangement links TRBV19 to TRBJ2-1; tentatively, D is TRBD1 (6 bases). The CDR3 consists of 16 residues. Trimming took 5 bases from V and 2 from J, leaving 16 bases between them. From germline, CDR1 is LNHDA and CDR2 SQIVND (reference sequence). The CDR3 region is CASSPGGQPPYNEQFF. CDR3 in DNA: TGTGCCAGTAGTCCTGGGGGCCAGCCACCCTACAATGAGCAGTTCTTC.

The rearrangement joins TRBV9 to TRBJ2-5; D possibly matches TRBD1 or TRBD2 (5 bases each). This CDR3 has 16 amino acids. V lost 4 bases to trimming and J lost 4 bases, with 20 bases between them. Germline-derived CDR1 and CDR2 are SGDLS and YYNGEE. As DNA, the CDR3 is TGTGCCAGCAGCCTAGGGGAGAGTGACGGAGGAGAGACCCAGTACTTC. Protein sequence: CASSLGESDGGETQYF.

The genes are TRBV5-5 and TRBJ1-5, with 7 nucleotides matching TRBD1. J lost 3 bases, V lost 5 bases, and 5 bases had no gene match. Germline values: CDR1 SGHKS, CDR2 YYEKEE (reference sequence). CDR3 length equals 14 residues. The CDR3 sequence: CASSRDSHNQPQHF. The DNA for the CDR3 is TGTGCCAGCAGTCGGGACAGCCACAATCAGCCCCAGCATTTT.

This sequence joins TRBV29-1 and TRBJ2-3; TRBD2 agrees at 8 bases. V gave up 4 bases and J gave up 2 bases; unmatched junction bases: 8. This CDR3 has 15 amino acids. Per germline, CDR1 SQVTM and CDR2 ANQGSEA. Here the CDR3 DNA reads TGCAGCGTTGGGTGGATAGCGGGACCCACAGATACGCAGTATTTT. It translates to CSVGWIAGPTDTQYF.

The J gene is TRBJ2-1, the V gene TRBV9; a weak D match, TRBD1 (6 bases). This CDR3 comprises 12 residues. The ends were cut back, 4 bases at V and 7 bases at J, with 9 bases in the middle. Germline V gives CDR1 SGDLS, CDR2 YYNGEE. CDR3 nucleotides: TGTGCCAGCAGCCAGAGGGGGAATGAGCAGTTCTTC. Protein product: CASSQRGNEQFF.

Details on this clone: An end of the junction differs from the germline gene, which may be a read error. This rearrangement joins TRBV4-3 to TRBJ2-7, with D possibly being TRBD2 (6 bases). Germline CDR1 and CDR2: LGHNA and YSLEER. There are 13 residues in the CDR3. The CDR3, as DNA: TGCGCCAGCAGCCAAGATTCGGCAAGAGTAGCGGTATTC. This encodes CASSQDSARVAVF.

The gene calls are TRBV5-1 and TRBJ2-3; 7 bases map to TRBD1. In germline, CDR1 is SGHRS, CDR2 YFSETQ. The CDR3 runs 14 residues. V shed 3 bases, J shed 7 bases, and the junction held 8 bases outside the gene matches. Here the CDR3 DNA reads TGCGCCAGCAGCTCCTCGACAGGGTCAAATACGCAGTATTTT. Amino acids: CASSSSTGSNTQYF.

Here the CDR3 reads CASSPSGRRYEQYF. CDR3 in DNA: TGTGCCAGCAGCCCTAGCGGGAGAAGGTACGAGCAGTACTTC. The chain carries TRBV5-4 and TRBJ2-7; 10 nucleotides agree with TRBD2. V was clipped by 4 bases and J by 4 bases; unmatched bases: 5. The germline CDR1 and CDR2 sequences are SGHNT and YYREEE (reference sequence). This CDR3 comprises 14 residues.

The V and J genes are TRBV28 and TRBJ1-1; weak D call: TRBD1 (5 bases). The germline V gene has CDR1 MDHEN and CDR2 SYDVKM. The CDR3 covers 16 residues. The germline V and J ends were trimmed by 2 bases and 6 bases, with 19 bases remaining between them. CDR3 protein: CASSLTVRVASPEAFF. Here the CDR3 DNA reads TGTGCCAGCAGTTTAACGGTCAGGGTCGCGTCCCCTGAAGCTTTCTTT. Complete variable domain (other parts from reference TRBV28 and TRBJ1-1): DVKVTQSSRYLVKRTGEKVFLECVQDMDHENMFWYRQDPGLGLRLIYFSYDVKMKEKGDIPEGYSVSREKKERFSLILESASTNQTSMYLCASSLTVRVASPEAFFGQGTRLTVV.

The genes are TRBV18 and TRBJ1-1; 9 positions match TRBD1. The V segment lost 0 bases and the J segment 1 base; nucleotides outside the gene matches: 3. This CDR3 is 16 amino acids long. Per germline, CDR1 KGHSH and CDR2 LQKENI. The CDR3 loop reads CASSPPGTGPNTEAFF. DNA for the CDR3: TGTGCCAGCTCACCACCGGGGACAGGGCCGAACACTGAAGCTTTCTTT.

The chain combines TRBV11-3 with TRBJ2-1; D is unresolved. There are 13 residues in the CDR3. CDR1 is SGHNT and CDR2 is YENEEA in the germline V gene. V was pared by 1 base and J by 5 bases, with 6 bases between. CDR3 sequence: CASSLARDNEQFF. In DNA form, the CDR3 reads TGTGCCAGCAGCTTAGCCCGGGACAATGAGCAGTTCTTC.

The chain carries TRBV6-1 and TRBJ2-3, with TRBD2 matching 10 bases. Trimming removed 10 bases from V and 12 bases from J; junction bases left unmatched: 13. CDR1 MNHNS and CDR2 SASEGT come from the germline V gene. The CDR3 sequence is 13 residues long. The CDR3 sequence is CATFRPPSGGQYF. The CDR3 nucleotides read TGTGCCACCTTCCGACCCCCTAGCGGGGGACAGTATTTT.

The rearrangement links TRBV28 to TRBJ1-5, with no clear D. The CDR3 sequence is 14 residues long. V was clipped by 6 bases and J by 3 bases, with 12 bases between them. Per germline, CDR1 MDHEN and CDR2 SYDVKM. Here the CDR3 DNA reads TGTGCCAGCAGACCCGGGTCTGTCAATCAGCCCCAGCATTTT. It is translated as CASRPGSVNQPQHF.

This sequence joins TRBV27 and TRBJ1-2, with 7 bases fitting TRBD1. The CDR3 is made up of 14 amino acids. V was clipped by 5 bases and J by 8 bases; unmatched bases: 11. Per the germline V gene, CDR1 is MNHEY and CDR2 is SMNVEV (reference sequence). CDR3 bases: TGTGCCAGCAGTCCCCTGGAGGGGGCGTTCGGCTACACCTTC. It codes for CASSPLEGAFGYTF.

Regarding this clone: Relative to the germline gene, one junction end is altered; a read error may explain this. The chain combines TRBV28 with TRBJ2-7, with 11 positions matching TRBD2. CDR3 size: 12 residues. From germline, CDR1 is MDHEN and CDR2 SYDVKM. DNA of the CDR3: TGCCTGACTAGCGGGGCAAACTACGAGCAGTACTTC. Its protein product is CLTSGANYEQYF.